Presented here are 18 T cell receptor beta chains from one specimen sequenced in a study of T cells in Graves' hyperthyroidism and ophthalmopathy. Amplification of TCR beta CDR3 regions was performed using RNA transcripts as template. Researchers ran a first-round RT-PCR on the TCR CDR3 using the HTBI primer set. TCRdb called the multiplex PCR reads again in MiXCR, with one record for every CDR3 protein. The sample records under 300,000 distinct CDR3 sequences, less than 30% being singletons. The sequencing sample was made of blood. The receptor set was obtained from a middle-aged man with Graves' hyperthyroidism that later progressed to Graves' ophthalmopathy.

This clonotype was counted many times. A read error may be the cause here, since a much bigger clone is one base away. The J gene is TRBJ2-5, the V gene TRBV19; TRBD2 is a possible D gene (5 bases). Trimming cost V 8 bases and J 4 bases, with 14 bases left between them. Germline V gives CDR1 LNHDA, CDR2 SQIVND (reference sequence). CDR3 length equals 13 residues. CDR3 amino acids: CASPLVARETQYF. The CDR3 DNA reads as TGTGCCAGTCCACTAGTTGCAAGAGAGACCCAGTACTTC.

This clonotype came up many times. This sequence joins TRBV4-2 and TRBJ2-7, with 15 bases lining up with TRBD2. This CDR3 has 19 residues. Losses at the gene ends were 6 bases for V and 2 bases for J; bases not matched to a gene: 14. The V gene's germline CDR1 is LGHNA and CDR2 YNFKEQ. CDR3 protein: CASRPGQGTSGRSTYEQYF. DNA for the CDR3: TGTGCCAGCAGACCGGGACAGGGGACTAGCGGGAGGTCAACCTACGAGCAGTACTTC.

In its sample, this clonotype was seen many times. Because the CDR3's place on the DNA is in doubt, the DNA is left out and the CDR3 is given as listed by TCRdb. The chain joins TRBV9 to TRBJ2-7; the table's D call TRBD2 went unverified against the DNA. The CDR3 totals 14 residues, both ends included. Germline CDR1 SGDLS, CDR2 YYNGEE. CDR3 protein: CASSVGWTSGRQYF.

The table lists this clonotype with many counts. CDR3 residues: CASSLWGSGRRSTYEQYF. The CDR3 DNA follows: TGTGCCAGCAGCTTATGGGGAAGCGGGAGGAGATCAACCTACGAGCAGTACTTC. V and J are TRBV7-8 and TRBJ2-7; 9 bases map to TRBD2. With V trimmed by 2 bases and J by 2 bases, 13 bases remained unmatched. This CDR3 has 18 residues. Germline CDR1 SGHVS, CDR2 FQNEAQ.

The genes are TRBV19 and TRBJ2-2, with TRBD1 identical over 8 bases. V lost 7 bases, J lost 4 bases, and 11 bases stayed unmatched. The CDR3 has 16 residues. Germline lookup yields CDR1 LNHDA and CDR2 SQIVND (reference sequence). The CDR3 DNA sequence: TGTGCCAGTAAGGGTTACCAGGGGGCGGTCACCGGGGAGCTGTTTTTT. It yields the protein CASKGYQGAVTGELFF.

Ten or more counts support this clonotype. J is TRBJ2-5 and V is TRBV7-3; D might be TRBD2 (6 bases). V gave up 2 bases and J gave up 4 bases, with 14 bases separating them. The germline V gene has CDR1 SGHTA and CDR2 FQGTGA. This CDR3 is built from 15 residues. The chain's CDR3 is CASSLRSGKGETQYF. The CDR3 coding sequence is TGTGCCAGCAGCTTACGTAGCGGTAAAGGAGAGACCCAGTACTTC.

This clonotype appeared many times. The chain carries TRBV5-6 and TRBJ1-1, with D perhaps TRBD1 (6 bases). The CDR3 length is 16 residues. Germline V gives CDR1 SGHDT, CDR2 YYEEEE. With 5 bases removed from V and 1 base from J, the gap between germline ends came to 18 bases. The CDR3 DNA reads TGTGCCAGCAGTTTTTGGTCCGGGACAAGGAACACTGAAGCTTTCTTT. It translates to CASSFWSGTRNTEAFF.

The chain recombines TRBV12-3 or TRBV12-4 with TRBJ1-5; D remains unclear. The CDR3 has 14 residues. The germline V and J ends were trimmed by 1 base and 5 bases, with 9 bases remaining between them. CDR3 protein: CASSLGRWDQPQHF. CDR3 nucleotides: TGTGCCAGCAGTTTAGGTCGCTGGGATCAGCCCCAGCATTTT.

This chain links TRBV6-1 with TRBJ2-7; tentative D call: TRBD2 (5 bases). There are 13 residues in the CDR3. The V gene's germline CDR1 is MNHNS and CDR2 SASEGT. Between the trimmed V and J ends, which lost 5 bases and 4 bases, there was a span of 12 bases. This CDR3 is CASSLSEQYEQYF. In DNA, the CDR3 is TGTGCCAGCAGTCTTAGCGAACAGTACGAGCAGTACTTC.

This clonotype was detected ten times or more. This sequence joins TRBV18 and TRBJ2-7, with D unclear. Trimming left V 7 bases short and J 3 bases short, with 10 bases between. This CDR3 spans 12 amino acids. Per germline, CDR1 KGHSH and CDR2 LQKENI. The CDR3 loop reads CASFSNRYEQYF. The CDR3 bases are TGTGCCAGCTTCTCGAACCGCTACGAGCAGTACTTC.

This clonotype was observed a handful of times. The chain uses TRBV12-3 or TRBV12-4 and TRBJ2-7, with a weak D call TRBD1 (5 bases). Trimming left V 0 bases short and J 6 bases short, with 12 bases between. The CDR3 runs to 14 residues. CDR3 region: CASSLAAGMSEQYF. The DNA of the CDR3 is TGTGCCAGCAGTTTAGCGGCAGGGATGAGCGAGCAGTACTTC.

This clonotype occurred many times. The chain links TRBV6-1 to TRBJ2-7; D unresolved. CDR3 size: 13 residues. With 2 bases removed from V and 2 bases from J, the gap between germline ends came to 7 bases. The germline V gene encodes CDR1 MNHNS and CDR2 SASEGT. The CDR3 DNA follows: TGTGCCAGCAGTGAACCTCCCCCCTACGAGCAGTACTTC. This translates into CASSEPPPYEQYF.

In this sample, this clonotype turned up many times. This rearrangement joins TRBV24-1 to TRBJ1-2; D not certain. Trimming took off 2 bases at V and 9 bases at J, with 12 bases between the two ends. Germline V CDR1 and CDR2: KGHDR, SFDVKD. The CDR3 spans 13 residues. The CDR3: CATSDSERSRYTF. CDR3 DNA: TGTGCCACCAGTGATTCGGAGCGCAGTCGCTACACCTTC.

This clonotype has ten or more counts. The chain combines TRBV28 with TRBJ2-7; maybe TRBD2 (5 bases). Trimming cost V 7 bases and J 4 bases, with 11 bases left between them. The germline V gene encodes CDR1 MDHEN and CDR2 SYDVKM. The CDR3 covers 12 residues. Written as DNA, the CDR3 is TGTGCCAGCATGGGGAGTATTTACGAGCAGTACTTC. Residues: CASMGSIYEQYF.

This clonotype was recorded at least ten times. The genes are TRBV6-5 and TRBJ2-2; a weak D match, TRBD2 (5 bases). Trimming removed 0 bases at V and 3 bases at J, with 8 bases between. The CDR3 runs 15 residues. Germline CDR1 is MNHEY and CDR2 is SVGAGI. The CDR3 DNA reads as TGTGCCAGCAGTTACTCGAGAGCGGACACCGGGGAGCTGTTTTTT. This translates into CASSYSRADTGELFF.

This clonotype was seen many times. The chain recombines TRBV20-1 with TRBJ1-1; TRBD1 aligns across 9 bases. The CDR3 sequence is 16 residues long. V lost 3 bases to trimming and J lost 0 bases; unmatched junction nucleotides: 8. Looked up from germline, CDR1 is DFQATT and CDR2 is SNEGSKA (reference sequence). The CDR3 bases are TGCAGTGCTAGGGCCGGGACAGGGAGTATGAACACTGAAGCTTTCTTT. Translated: CSARAGTGSMNTEAFF.

The CDR3 here is CASSTRGTSYEQYF. The CDR3 nucleotides read TGTGCCAGCAGTACGCGGGGCACCTCCTACGAGCAGTACTTC. The gene calls are TRBV6-2 or TRBV6-3 and TRBJ2-7, with D maybe TRBD2 (6 bases). This CDR3 region has 14 residues. Trimming pared 5 bases from V and 0 bases from J, leaving 11 bases between. Germline lookup yields CDR1 MNHEY and CDR2 SVGEGT.

This clonotype showed up many times. The gene calls are TRBV5-1 and TRBJ2-2; D is undetermined. V lost 1 base and J lost 0, with 7 bases in between. Per germline, CDR1 SGHRS and CDR2 YFSETQ. The CDR3 covers 15 residues. DNA for the CDR3: TGCGCCAGCAGCTTGAGGCTAGCGAACACCGGGGAGCTGTTTTTT. Its translation: CASSLRLANTGELFF. Full variable domain (rest looked up from reference TRBV5-1 and TRBJ2-2): KAGVTQTPRYLIKTRGQQVTLSCSPISGHRSVSWYQQTPGQGLQFLFEYFSETQRNKGNFPGRFSGRQFSNSRSEMNVSTLELGDSALYLCASSLRLANTGELFFGEGSRLTVL.